This T cell receptor beta chain was found in a study of identifying expanded T cells in peripheral blood. Whole-study findings and limits: Over two and four weeks, about 15 and 19 clones changed, versus approximately 1.1 between replicates. Clone count variance between roughly two-week samples rose with total template count.

Concerning this clone itself: Its specificity is not known.

The CDR3 length is 14 residues. Germline lookup yields CDR1 SEHNR and CDR2 FQNEAQ (reference sequence). Trimming took 4 bases from V and 7 from J, leaving 16 bases between them. This table comes from immunoSEQ multiplex PCR, and its TCRdb copy is limited to in-frame clones, with some not included. Of approximately 85,000 clones listed, 70% to 90% are singletons. This chain connects TRBV7-9 to TRBJ2-5; no definite D call. The receptor's source is a person between 18 and 75 years old in good health. The sample comprised blood. Here the CDR3 DNA reads TGTGCCAGCAGCTGGAAGGAAGTCCCGAGGACCCAGTACTTC. It yields the protein CASSWKEVPRTQYF.